This paragraph covers one T cell receptor beta chain sequence. Its specificity is not known. Trimming left V 1 base short and J 10 bases short, with 8 bases between. Looked up from germline, CDR1 is SGHNT and CDR2 is YENEEA. This CDR3 is built from 12 residues. These data originate in a study of shared clonotypes between healthy human individuals. Turning to the study itself: Plates per donor: three CD4 naive, three CD4 memory, two CD8 naive, one CD8 memory. Study-wide findings and caveats: As a rule, naive subsets had a larger estimated richness than memory subsets.

The deep-level immunoSEQ assay was used. Libraries were prepared by immunoSEQ multiplex PCR; TCRdb keeps only in-frame clonotypes and omits some of them. The sample includes approximately 640,000 clones, about two thirds of them seen just once. Among the donors, all were Caucasian adults who lived in Nashville, Tennessee. The TCR comes from a young woman in good health. This sequence joins TRBV11-3 and TRBJ2-1; D ambiguous. The specimen sequenced was memory CD4+ T cells sorted from blood. Subset: CD45RA-negative fraction. Written as DNA, the CDR3 is TGTGCCAGCAGCTTAGTACCCACCGAGCAGTTCTTC. This gives the protein CASSLVPTEQFF.